Shown below are 20 T cell receptor beta chains from a single sample sequenced in a study of T cell responses to AZD1222 COVID-19 vaccine. The data were produced by immunoSEQ multiplex PCR, yet TCRdb's version contains in-frame clones alone and is incomplete. The sample records around 130,000 clones, 85% to 90% being singletons. Sequencing was performed on peripheral blood, taken on day 0 of AZD1222 vaccination. These receptors were obtained from an adult in good health.

This chain links TRBV4-2 with TRBJ1-4; tentative D call: TRBD1 (5 bases). This CDR3 spans 17 amino acids. Trimming pared 2 bases from V and 2 bases from J, leaving 15 bases between. In germline, CDR1 is LGHNA, CDR2 YNFKEQ. CDR3 nucleotides: TGTGCCAGCAGCCAAACCGGGACCGTTGAGACTAATGAAAAACTGTTTTTT. Translating it yields CASSQTGTVETNEKLFF.

This rearrangement joins TRBV4-3 to TRBJ2-5; 9 nucleotides align to TRBD1. Germline CDR1 LGHNA, CDR2 YSLEER. Unmatched junction bases numbered 5, after V lost 1 base and J lost 5 bases. This CDR3 comprises 15 residues. The CDR3 DNA reads TGCGCCAGCAGCCAAGGGACAGGGGTCGTTGAGACCCAGTACTTC. It specifies CASSQGTGVVETQYF.

This chain links TRBV30 with TRBJ1-5; 8 bases fit TRBD1. Trimming at V came to 2 bases and at J to 7 bases, leaving 7 bases not matched to a gene. The germline V gene has CDR1 GTSNPN and CDR2 SVGIG (reference sequence). The CDR3 totals 14 residues. CDR3 protein: CAWSSGTGQQPQHF. CDR3 sequence (DNA): TGTGCCTGGAGTTCTGGGACAGGACAACAGCCCCAGCATTTT.

The gene calls are TRBV7-2 and TRBJ1-6, with D perhaps matching TRBD1 (5 bases). CDR1 and CDR2 from the germline V gene are SGHTA and FQGNSA. V was clipped by 11 bases and J by 6 bases, with 20 bases between them. This CDR3 is 15 amino acids long. The CDR3 DNA reads as TGTGCCTCAAAAAGAGGGACCGAAATTAATTCACCCCTCCACTTT. Its translation: CASKRGTEINSPLHF.

The sample holds one count of this clone. The genes are TRBV7-9 and TRBJ2-1; the match to TRBD2 covers 14 bases. CDR3 size: 14 residues. Germline loops: CDR1 SEHNR, CDR2 FQNEAQ (reference sequence). With 4 bases clipped from V and 7 bases from J, the junction kept 0 bases outside the gene matches. The CDR3 here is CASSWTSGGNEQFF. DNA of the CDR3: TGTGCCAGCAGCTGGACTAGCGGGGGGAATGAGCAGTTCTTC.

The J gene is TRBJ2-7, the V gene TRBV7-9; D is possibly TRBD1 (8 bases). Trimming left V 5 bases short and J 7 bases short, with 15 bases between. The CDR3 is 13 residues long. Germline V gene data show CDR1 as SEHNR and CDR2 as FQNEAQ (reference sequence). The CDR3 spells CASSRQGTTEQYF. CDR3 in DNA: TGTGCCAGCAGCAGACAGGGGACTACGGAGCAGTACTTC.

The chain is built from TRBV14 and TRBJ2-1; D is possibly TRBD1 or TRBD2 (5 bases each). Deletions cut 4 bases from V and 5 bases from J, with 15 bases between. Germline assignment: CDR1 SGHDN and CDR2 FVKESK. The CDR3 loop spans 15 amino acids. CDR3 region: CASSLWGGPNNEQFF. In DNA, the CDR3 is TGTGCCAGCAGCCTTTGGGGCGGGCCTAACAATGAGCAGTTCTTC.

V gene TRBV3-1 (or the pseudogene TRBV3-2) combines with J gene TRBJ1-1; D unclear. The CDR3 runs to 13 residues. The V end was cut by 3 bases, the J end by 4 bases, with 9 bases between. CDR1 LGHDT and CDR2 YNNKEL come from the germline V gene (reference sequence). The CDR3 DNA is TGTGCCAGCAGCCAGGGCACGGGCACTGAAGCTTTCTTT. It encodes CASSQGTGTEAFF.

The chain has TRBV6-1 and TRBJ2-3; D is unclear. This CDR3 contains 15 residues. V was shortened by 1 base and J by 2 bases, with 10 bases between the two germline ends. Germline values: CDR1 MNHNS, CDR2 SASEGT. The CDR3 sequence: CASSEVQDVTDTQYF. In DNA, the CDR3 is TGTGCCAGCAGTGAAGTTCAAGACGTCACAGATACGCAGTATTTT.

The rearrangement links TRBV18 to TRBJ2-3; tentatively, D is TRBD2 (6 bases). Germline loops: CDR1 KGHSH, CDR2 LQKENI. This CDR3 contains 16 residues. Trimming removed 3 bases at V and 0 bases at J, with 13 bases between. The CDR3, as DNA: TGTGCCAGCTCACCGGGGGGATACCTTAGCACAGATACGCAGTATTTT. Translation gives CASSPGGYLSTDTQYF. The full variable domain, in which reference TRBV18 and TRBJ2-3 provide the parts outside the CDR3, is NAGVMQNPRHLVRRRGQEARLRCSPMKGHSHVYWYRQLPEEGLKFMVYLQKENIIDESGMPKERFSAEFPKEGPSILRIQQVVRGDSAAYFCASSPGGYLSTDTQYFGPGTRLTVL.

The CDR3 here is CASTSPGTGLEKLFF. CDR3 coding DNA: TGTGCCAGCACCTCCCCCGGGACAGGGCTTGAAAAACTGTTTTTT. The chain joins TRBV28 to TRBJ1-4; 9 bases map to TRBD1. With V trimmed by 7 bases and J by 7 bases, 10 bases remained unmatched. The CDR3 loop spans 15 amino acids. CDR1 is MDHEN and CDR2 is SYDVKM in the germline V gene.

The chain is built from TRBV19 and TRBJ2-1; D is ambiguous. The V end lost 3 bases, the J end lost 4 bases, and 13 bases lay between the germline ends. This CDR3 region has 15 residues. From germline, CDR1 is LNHDA and CDR2 SQIVND (reference sequence). CDR3 in amino acids: CASSMGSLGYNEQFF. The CDR3 DNA sequence: TGTGCCAGTAGTATGGGTAGCTTGGGTTACAATGAGCAGTTCTTC. Filled out from reference TRBV19 and TRBJ2-1, the complete variable domain reads DGGITQSPKYLFRKEGQNVTLSCEQNLNHDAMYWYRQDPGQGLRLIYYSQIVNDFQKGDIAEGYSVSREKKESFPLTVTSAQKNPTAFYLCASSMGSLGYNEQFFGPGTRLTVL.

This clone was detected once. The chain has TRBV7-9 and TRBJ1-2, with D unresolved. The CDR3 totals 16 residues. CDR1 SEHNR and CDR2 FQNEAQ come from the germline V gene (reference sequence). V dropped 2 bases and J dropped 2 bases, with 15 bases sitting between them. The CDR3 nucleotides are TGTGCCAGCAGCTTATTGGTAGGATTGCAAAACTATGGCTACACCTTC. Translating it yields CASSLLVGLQNYGYTF.

The chain couples TRBV6-5 to TRBJ2-7, with D perhaps TRBD1 or TRBD2 (5 bases each). The length of the CDR3 is 14 residues. From germline, CDR1 is MNHEY and CDR2 SVGAGI. V lost 6 bases, J lost 3 bases, and 15 bases lay in between. CDR3 nucleotide sequence: TGTGCCAGCAGCTCCGGACGGGGCGGCTACGAGCAGTACTTC. Its protein product is CASSSGRGGYEQYF.

A few counts support this clone. The rearrangement joins TRBV11-2 to TRBJ1-4, with TRBD1 matching over 7 bases. The CDR3 totals 13 residues. Per germline, CDR1 SGHAT and CDR2 FQNNGV. V lost 10 bases to trimming and J lost 6 bases; unmatched junction nucleotides: 8. The CDR3 protein is CATQTGTYEKLFF. The CDR3 coding sequence is TGTGCCACCCAGACAGGGACCTATGAAAAACTGTTTTTT.

This chain uses TRBV4-1 with TRBJ2-3; D is unclear. The CDR3 consists of 13 residues. Trimming pared 4 bases from V and 10 bases from J, leaving 15 bases between. The germline V gene encodes CDR1 MGHRA and CDR2 YSYEKL. This chain's CDR3 is CASSLTEGQAQYF. Here the CDR3 DNA reads TGCGCCAGCAGCCTTACCGAAGGGCAGGCGCAGTATTTT.

This chain links TRBV28 with TRBJ2-1; D might be TRBD2 (7 bases). Looked up from germline, CDR1 is MDHEN and CDR2 is SYDVKM. The CDR3 is 15 residues long. The V and J ends lost 3 bases and 4 bases respectively, with 13 bases between them. CDR3 nucleotides: TGTGCCAGCAGTTTGGGGGGAGGGGGATACAATGAGCAGTTCTTC. Amino acid sequence: CASSLGGGGYNEQFF.

The rearrangement joins TRBV19 to TRBJ1-1, with D possibly matching TRBD1 (5 bases). The ends were cut back, 6 bases at V and 0 bases at J, with 17 bases in the middle. CDR1 and CDR2 from the germline V gene are LNHDA and SQIVND (reference sequence). The CDR3 sequence is 16 residues long. CDR3 in amino acids: CASSDSRATVNTEAFF. The DNA for the CDR3 is TGTGCCAGTAGCGACAGCCGGGCAACGGTGAACACTGAAGCTTTCTTT.

The chain combines TRBV28 with TRBJ2-6; 15 bases are shared with TRBD2. The CDR3 covers 20 residues. CDR1 and CDR2 from the germline V gene are MDHEN and SYDVKM. J lost 5 bases, V lost 8 bases, and 16 bases had no gene match. The CDR3 DNA reads as TGTGCCAGCCGCACCTCGGGACTAGCGGGAGGCTCGAGTAGGGCCAACGTCCTGACTTTC. It translates to CASRTSGLAGGSSRANVLTF.

The chain has TRBV27 and TRBJ2-2; D possibly corresponds to TRBD2 (5 bases). V was shortened by 5 bases and J by 5 bases, with 15 bases between the two germline ends. This CDR3 comprises 15 residues. Germline-derived CDR1 and CDR2 are MNHEY and SMNVEV (reference sequence). CDR3 sequence reads: CASSLPSSGTGELFF. The CDR3, as DNA: TGTGCCAGCAGTCTGCCCTCCTCGGGGACCGGGGAGCTGTTTTTT.